This T cell receptor (beta chain) was found in a study of blood T cell repertoires in COVID-19. Study in general: COVID-19 samples from acute and convalescent phases originated in the United States, Italy and Spain. The analysed material was cDNA or gDNA that came from T cells, B-cell-depleted T cells, or PBMCs.

Original processing methods: From reference gene primer amplification, estimates of nucleated cell counts were derived. Libraries were prepared by immunoSEQ multiplex PCR; TCRdb keeps only in-frame clonotypes and omits some of them. The V and J calls and clone size were taken over from that table, and D and trimming were inferred from the DNA. The sample includes approximately 240,000 clones, 82% of them seen just once. The germline V gene encodes CDR1 KGHSH and CDR2 LQKENI. The CDR3 totals 14 residues. Trimming cost V 2 bases and J 3 bases; bases outside gene matches: 1. This clonotype originated in a woman of 80 years or more with active or convalescent COVID-19. The rearrangement joins TRBV18 to TRBJ1-3, with 7 positions matching TRBD1. The specimen was peripheral blood. The CDR3 reads CASSPGTVGNTIYF. The CDR3 coding sequence is TGTGCCAGCTCACCAGGGACAGTTGGAAACACCATATATTTT.